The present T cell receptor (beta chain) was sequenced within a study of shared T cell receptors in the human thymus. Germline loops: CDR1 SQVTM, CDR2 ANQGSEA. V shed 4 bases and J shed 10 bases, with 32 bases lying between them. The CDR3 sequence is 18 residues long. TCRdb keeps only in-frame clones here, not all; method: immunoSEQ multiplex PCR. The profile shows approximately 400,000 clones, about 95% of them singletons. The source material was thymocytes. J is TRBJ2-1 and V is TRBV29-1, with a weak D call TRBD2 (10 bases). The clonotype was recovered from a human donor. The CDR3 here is CSVGGQGIVRLAGAEQFF. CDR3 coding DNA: TGCAGCGTTGGCGGACAGGGGATAGTTAGGCTAGCGGGAGCAGAGCAGTTCTTC.